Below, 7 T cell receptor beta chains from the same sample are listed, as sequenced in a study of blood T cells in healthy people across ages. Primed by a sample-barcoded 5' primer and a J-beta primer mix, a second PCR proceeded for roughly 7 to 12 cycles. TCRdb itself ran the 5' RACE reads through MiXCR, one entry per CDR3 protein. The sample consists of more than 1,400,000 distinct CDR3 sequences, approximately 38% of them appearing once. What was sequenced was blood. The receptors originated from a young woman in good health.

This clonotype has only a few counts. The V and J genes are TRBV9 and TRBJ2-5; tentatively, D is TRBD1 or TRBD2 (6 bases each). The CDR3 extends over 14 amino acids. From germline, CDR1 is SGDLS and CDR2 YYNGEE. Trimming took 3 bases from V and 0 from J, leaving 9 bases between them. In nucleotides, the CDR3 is TGTGCCAGCAGCGGCGGGACACACCAAGAGACCCAGTACTTC. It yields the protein CASSGGTHQETQYF. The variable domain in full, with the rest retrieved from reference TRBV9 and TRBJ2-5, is DSGVTQTPKHLITATGQRVTLRCSPRSGDLSVYWYQQSLDQGLQFLIQYYNGEERAKGNILERFSAQQFPDLHSELNLSSLELGDSALYFCASSGGTHQETQYFGPGTRLLVL.

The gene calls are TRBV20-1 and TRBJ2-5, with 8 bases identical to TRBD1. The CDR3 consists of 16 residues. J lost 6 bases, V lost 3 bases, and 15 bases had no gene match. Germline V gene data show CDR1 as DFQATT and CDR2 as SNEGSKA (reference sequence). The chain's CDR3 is CSASPTKGQGSQTQYF. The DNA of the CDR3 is TGCAGTGCTAGTCCCACAAAAGGACAGGGCTCACAGACCCAGTACTTC.

DNA of the CDR3: TGTGCCATCTCGCCGGGGCAATTAACCGGGGAGCTGTTTTTT. Translating gives CAISPGQLTGELFF. The gene calls are TRBV10-3 and TRBJ2-2; the D call may be TRBD1 or TRBD2 (5 bases each). The CDR3 sequence is 14 residues long. The germline gives CDR1 ENHRY, CDR2 SYGVKD. V gave up 8 bases and J gave up 5 bases, with 15 bases separating them.

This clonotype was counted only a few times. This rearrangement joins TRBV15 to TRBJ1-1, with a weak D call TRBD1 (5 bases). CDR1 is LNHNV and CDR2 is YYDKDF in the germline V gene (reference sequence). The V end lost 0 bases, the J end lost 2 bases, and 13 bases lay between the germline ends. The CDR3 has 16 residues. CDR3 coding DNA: TGTGCCACCAGCAGAGATCTCCGGGACGATAACACTGAAGCTTTCTTT. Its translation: CATSRDLRDDNTEAFF.

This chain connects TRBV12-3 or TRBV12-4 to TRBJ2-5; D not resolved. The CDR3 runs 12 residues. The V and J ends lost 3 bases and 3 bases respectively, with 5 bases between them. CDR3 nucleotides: TGTGCCAGCAGTTTCACAAAAGAGACCCAGTACTTC. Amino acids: CASSFTKETQYF.

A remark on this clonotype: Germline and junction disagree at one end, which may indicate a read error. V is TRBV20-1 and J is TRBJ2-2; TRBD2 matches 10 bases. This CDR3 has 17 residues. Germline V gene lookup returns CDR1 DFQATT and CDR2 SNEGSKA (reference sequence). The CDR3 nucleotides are TGCAGTGCTCAGGGTAGCGGGAGGACTGCGAACTCCGGGGAGCTGTTTTTT. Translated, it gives CSAQGSGRTANSGELFF.

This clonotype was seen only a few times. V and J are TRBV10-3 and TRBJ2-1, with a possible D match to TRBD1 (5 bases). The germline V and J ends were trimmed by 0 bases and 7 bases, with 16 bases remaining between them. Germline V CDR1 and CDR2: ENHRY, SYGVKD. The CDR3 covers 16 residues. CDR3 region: CAISESWDPPGNEQFF. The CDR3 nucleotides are TGTGCCATCAGTGAGTCGTGGGATCCTCCAGGGAATGAGCAGTTCTTC.